The 14 T cell receptor beta chains in this list originate from one sample, sequenced in a study of CD8 T cells in Susac syndrome. Random hexamers were used to reverse transcribe the RNA input (roughly 0.5 to 1 ug). TCRdb fed the immunoSEQ multiplex PCR reads into MiXCR, producing one record per CDR3 protein. This sample has over 120,000 distinct CDR3 sequences, with 95% found just once. What was sequenced was CD4+ T cells from PBMCs. These receptors came from a human donor with Susac syndrome.

The DNA of the CDR3 is TGTGCCTGGAGTTATAACAGGGATTCACCCCTCCACTTT. Encoded protein: CAWSYNRDSPLHF. The rearrangement uses TRBV30 and TRBJ1-6, with D possibly being TRBD1 (6 bases). This CDR3 is built from 13 residues. V was shortened by 2 bases and J by 8 bases, with 10 bases between the two germline ends. The germline gives CDR1 GTSNPN, CDR2 SVGIG (reference sequence).

This chain joins TRBV4-3 and TRBJ2-4; unclear D gene. The CDR3 runs to 16 residues. Germline lookup yields CDR1 LGHNA and CDR2 YSLEER. V lost 0 bases to trimming and J lost 8 bases, with 17 bases between them. Here the CDR3 reads CASSQEVSWSTDIQYF. The CDR3 nucleotides read TGCGCCAGCAGCCAAGAGGTTAGCTGGAGTACGGACATTCAGTACTTC.

The chain links TRBV28 to TRBJ1-1, with D unresolved. This CDR3 has 15 residues. The V gene lost 5 bases and the J gene lost 1 base, with 14 bases spanning the gap. CDR1 MDHEN and CDR2 SYDVKM come from the germline V gene. The CDR3 sequence is CASSPPGAQNTEAFF. DNA of the CDR3: TGTGCCAGCAGTCCACCCGGCGCCCAGAACACTGAAGCTTTCTTT.

The V call is TRBV10-3, the J call TRBJ2-5; 7 bases align to TRBD1. The CDR3 is made up of 13 amino acids. Per germline, CDR1 ENHRY and CDR2 SYGVKD. Trimming removed 6 bases from V and 4 bases from J; junction bases left unmatched: 5. CDR3 protein: CAISDRVGETQYF. The CDR3 nucleotides are TGTGCCATCAGCGACAGGGTGGGAGAGACCCAGTACTTC.

This clonotype is a singleton in its sample. The chain employs TRBV30 and TRBJ2-1, with D hard to call. In germline, CDR1 is GTSNPN, CDR2 SVGIG (reference sequence). The CDR3 consists of 11 residues. V dropped 2 bases and J dropped 9 bases, with 8 bases sitting between them. Here the CDR3 reads CAWSRGIEQFF. The CDR3, as DNA: TGTGCCTGGAGTCGCGGCATTGAGCAGTTCTTC.

The CDR3: CATSKGRTGSDTQYF. For the CDR3, the DNA is TGTGCCACCAGCAAAGGAAGGACAGGGTCAGATACGCAGTATTTT. The chain carries TRBV15 and TRBJ2-3, with TRBD1 identical over 8 bases. V lost 4 bases and J lost 4; bases outside the gene matches: 7. The germline gives CDR1 LNHNV, CDR2 YYDKDF (reference sequence). The CDR3 extends over 15 amino acids.

The genes are TRBV29-1 and TRBJ2-5; no clear D. The germline CDR1 and CDR2 sequences are SQVTM and ANQGSEA. V gave up 1 base and J gave up 5 bases, with 5 bases separating them. This CDR3 region has 11 residues. The CDR3 loop reads CSVEAGETQYF. The CDR3 nucleotides read TGCAGCGTTGAAGCGGGCGAGACCCAGTACTTC.

The chain recombines TRBV15 with TRBJ2-1; 9 bases agree with TRBD1. CDR1 and CDR2 (germline): LNHNV, YYDKDF (reference sequence). Trimming took 2 bases from V and 2 from J; bases not matched to a gene: 4. The CDR3 extends over 16 amino acids. The CDR3 loop reads CATSRTRDRAYNEQFF. In nucleotides, the CDR3 is TGTGCCACCAGCAGAACCCGGGACAGGGCCTACAATGAGCAGTTCTTC.

The chain carries TRBV7-9 and TRBJ2-5; unclear D gene. With 0 bases removed from V and 5 bases from J, the gap between germline ends came to 13 bases. Germline assignment: CDR1 SEHNR and CDR2 FQNEAQ (reference sequence). The CDR3 length is 15 residues. The CDR3 reads CASSLASLYGETQYF. CDR3 nucleotide sequence: TGTGCCAGCAGCTTAGCGTCGCTTTATGGGGAGACCCAGTACTTC.

The J gene is TRBJ2-7, the V gene TRBV30; 12 nucleotides match TRBD2. CDR3 length: 15 residues. Per germline, CDR1 GTSNPN and CDR2 SVGIG (reference sequence). V gave up 3 bases and J gave up 9 bases; unmatched junction bases: 12. The CDR3 DNA follows: TGTGCCTGGAGCGACGGACTAGCGGGGACGACGGCGCAGTACTTC. This translates into CAWSDGLAGTTAQYF.

The chain employs TRBV12-3 or TRBV12-4 and TRBJ2-1; no definite D call. Trimming took 3 bases from V and 9 from J, leaving 15 bases between them. This CDR3 spans 14 amino acids. The CDR3 nucleotides read TGTGCCAGCAGTTTGAGACCTGAAGGACGTGAGCAGTTCTTC. Protein product: CASSLRPEGREQFF.

This chain uses TRBV14 with TRBJ2-1; possibly TRBD2 for D (6 bases). This CDR3 comprises 16 residues. The V and J ends lost 3 bases and 0 bases respectively, with 12 bases between them. From germline, CDR1 is SGHDN and CDR2 FVKESK. This chain's CDR3 is CASSQRRGSSYNEQFF. The CDR3 DNA reads as TGTGCCAGCAGCCAGCGCCGGGGGAGCTCCTACAATGAGCAGTTCTTC.

This clonotype was recorded only once. J is TRBJ2-2 and V is TRBV3-1; D gene uncertain. This CDR3 comprises 11 residues. V lost 7 bases and J 3 bases, leaving 3 bases between the germline ends. Germline V CDR1 and CDR2: LGHDT, YNNKEL (reference sequence). The CDR3 spells CASTDTGELFF. The CDR3 bases are TGTGCCAGCACCGACACCGGGGAGCTGTTTTTT.

This clonotype was recorded once. The CDR3: CSARWGNQNYGYTF. The CDR3 DNA reads as TGCAGTGCTAGATGGGGAAACCAGAACTATGGCTACACCTTC. This rearrangement joins TRBV20-1 to TRBJ1-2; D is undetermined. The CDR3 spans 14 residues. Trimming left V 2 bases short and J 2 bases short, with 12 bases between. Germline CDR1 and CDR2: DFQATT and SNEGSKA (reference sequence).